The 10 T cell receptor beta chains in this list originate from one sample, sequenced in a study of vaccination effects on CD4 cells after COVID-19. Sequencing was preceded by expansion of antigen-specific CD4+ T cells with viral peptide pools in the ViraFEST assay. Investigators separated out CD4+ T cells once around nine days of culture had passed. Testing of the vaccine recipients showed negative nucleocapsid antibodies and no prior SARS-CoV-2 infection. Profiling relied on immunoSEQ multiplex PCR, and the TCRdb table lists in-frame clones only, not all of them. Here the sample spans some 22,000 clones, around two thirds being singletons. No antigen is known for these receptors. The source material was CD4+ T cells from PBMCs cultured with HCoV-OC43 spike peptides, sampled before COVID-19 vaccination. The subset here: HCoV-OC43 spike overlapping peptide pool stimulation. These receptors were taken from a human donor who received a COVID-19 vaccine.

The chain has TRBV6-5 and TRBJ1-4; 8 bases are shared with TRBD1. With V trimmed by 0 bases and J by 8 bases, 5 bases remained unmatched. Germline V CDR1 and CDR2: MNHEY, SVGAGI. This CDR3 spans 15 amino acids. Written as DNA, the CDR3 is TGTGCCAGCAGTTACTCGACAGGGACAGGAGAAAAACTGTTTTTT. It translates to CASSYSTGTGEKLFF.

A word on this clone: At one of its ends the junction is not consistent with the germline gene, which may arise from a read error. The chain carries TRBV29-1 and TRBJ2-5; a possible D gene is TRBD1 (5 bases). Germline assignment: CDR1 SQVTM and CDR2 ANQGSEA. The CDR3 is 13 amino acids. The CDR3 here is CSVEGGTQGTQYF. CDR3 DNA sequence: TGCAGCGTTGAAGGGGGCACACAAGGGACCCAGTACTTC.

This clone was counted once. This chain links TRBV27 with TRBJ2-5; TRBD2 aligns across 10 bases. Germline V gene lookup returns CDR1 MNHEY and CDR2 SMNVEV (reference sequence). The CDR3 runs 14 residues. The ends lost 7 bases at V and 1 base at J; junction bases unmatched: 3. The CDR3 nucleotides are TGTGCCAGCATGTCTAGCGGGGGCCAAGAGACCCAGTACTTC. Translated, it gives CASMSSGGQETQYF.

The chain has TRBV4-1 and TRBJ1-5, with D possibly being TRBD1 (5 bases). The CDR3 runs 19 residues. Germline V CDR1 and CDR2: MGHRA, YSYEKL. The V and J ends lost 0 bases and 4 bases respectively, with 22 bases between them. CDR3 DNA: TGCGCCAGCAGCCAAGATCTTTTATGGATCGGGACTAGGAATCAGCCCCAGCATTTT. Encoded protein: CASSQDLLWIGTRNQPQHF.

This chain uses TRBV4-1 with TRBJ2-1, with D maybe TRBD1 (6 bases). V lost 6 bases and J 6 bases, leaving 18 bases between the germline ends. CDR1 is MGHRA, CDR2 YSYEKL, per germline. The CDR3 extends over 15 amino acids. The CDR3 DNA reads as TGCGCCAGCAGACCACCAGGACAGCGAACCAATGAGCAGTTCTTC. As protein: CASRPPGQRTNEQFF.

CDR3 nucleotide sequence: TGTGCCACCAGCAGAGTATCAGATACGCAGTATTTT. Amino acids: CATSRVSDTQYF. This sequence joins TRBV15 and TRBJ2-3; D is unresolved. CDR1 LNHNV and CDR2 YYDKDF come from the germline V gene (reference sequence). V dropped 1 base and J dropped 4 bases, with 3 bases sitting between them. The CDR3 runs to 12 residues. Looking up the rest from reference TRBV15 and TRBJ2-3 gives the full variable domain: DAMVIQNPRYQVTQFGKPVTLSCSQTLNHNVMYWYQQKSSQAPKLLFHYYDKDFNNEADTPDNFQSRRPNTSFCFLDIRSPGLGDTAMYLCATSRVSDTQYFGPGTRLTVL.

This clone was picked up a small number of times. This sequence joins TRBV6-5 and TRBJ1-1; D not resolved. V lost 3 bases to trimming and J lost 2 bases, with 7 bases between them. The V gene's germline CDR1 is MNHEY and CDR2 SVGAGI. The CDR3 extends over 13 amino acids. CDR3 in amino acids: CASSYGQNTEAFF. The CDR3 nucleotides are TGTGCCAGCAGTTATGGTCAAAACACTGAAGCTTTCTTT.

The V and J genes are TRBV28 and TRBJ2-5, with D tentatively TRBD2 (6 bases). The germline V and J ends were trimmed by 5 bases and 3 bases, with 10 bases remaining between them. Germline V gene sequence: CDR1 MDHEN, CDR2 SYDVKM. This CDR3 is 13 amino acids long. In nucleotides, the CDR3 is TGTGCCAGCAGTCCCGGGACTGAAGAGACCCAGTACTTC. It is translated as CASSPGTEETQYF.

This rearrangement joins TRBV3-1 (or the pseudogene TRBV3-2) to TRBJ2-2, with a possible D match to TRBD2 (5 bases). CDR1 LGHDT and CDR2 YNNKEL come from the germline V gene (reference sequence). V was shortened by 2 bases and J by 0 bases, with 7 bases between the two germline ends. The CDR3 covers 15 residues. CDR3 protein: CASSQSRANTGELFF. The CDR3 region has the DNA TGTGCCAGCAGCCAATCGCGGGCGAACACCGGGGAGCTGTTTTTT.

The table lists this clone with a count of one. The chain has TRBV6-2 or TRBV6-3 and TRBJ2-3; D is uncertain. V was clipped by 2 bases and J by 2 bases, with 8 bases between them. This CDR3 is 14 amino acids long. Germline values: CDR1 MNHEY, CDR2 SVGEGT. This chain's CDR3 is CASSYGRHTDTQYF. CDR3 sequence (DNA): TGTGCCAGCAGTTACGGCCGCCACACAGATACGCAGTATTTT.